The 15 T cell receptor beta chains reported below all come from one sample, sequenced in a study of blood T cell repertoires in COVID-19. The table came from immunoSEQ multiplex PCR; TCRdb's copy has only in-frame clones and leaves some out. In the table there are about 190,000 clones, roughly 90% of which are singletons. Sequences were obtained from peripheral blood. The receptors stem from a woman between 40 and 50 years old who had recovered from COVID-19.

The chain joins TRBV19 to TRBJ2-7, with a possible D match to TRBD1 (5 bases). The CDR3 is 16 residues long. Trimming removed 3 bases at V and 3 bases at J, with 18 bases between. Germline V gives CDR1 LNHDA, CDR2 SQIVND (reference sequence). The DNA for the CDR3 is TGTGCCAGTAGTATTACGGCAGGGCTATCCTACTACGAGCAGTACTTC. As protein: CASSITAGLSYYEQYF.

The gene calls are TRBV5-6 and TRBJ2-3, with TRBD2 identical over 8 bases. V shed 4 bases, J shed 4 bases, and the junction held 5 bases outside the gene matches. CDR3 length equals 14 residues. CDR1 is SGHDT and CDR2 is YYEEEE in the germline V gene. CDR3 coding DNA: TGTGCCAGCAGCCGGGAGGGCCGTGCAGATACGCAGTATTTT. This encodes CASSREGRADTQYF.

The chain has TRBV27 and TRBJ2-1; D gene unclear. The ends were cut back, 2 bases at V and 0 bases at J, with 8 bases in the middle. Germline V lookup: CDR1 MNHEY, CDR2 SMNVEV (reference sequence). The CDR3 sequence is 15 residues long. CDR3 loop: CASSLEALSYNEQFF. The CDR3 DNA sequence: TGTGCCAGCAGTTTAGAAGCTCTCTCCTACAATGAGCAGTTCTTC.

The V call is TRBV28, the J call TRBJ1-1; 10 bases align to TRBD1. Per the germline V gene, CDR1 is MDHEN and CDR2 is SYDVKM. J was trimmed by 10 bases and V by 5 bases; bases with no gene match: 10. The CDR3 has 14 residues. Here the CDR3 DNA reads TGTGCCAGCAGTCCAGCGGGGACAGGGGAGTTAGCTTTCTTT. It is translated as CASSPAGTGELAFF.

This CDR3 reads CASSLGSGRALKEQFF. CDR3 nucleotides: TGTGCCAGCAGCCTCGGTAGCGGGAGGGCCTTAAAGGAGCAGTTCTTC. V usage is TRBV7-9 and J usage is TRBJ2-1; 11 nucleotides line up with TRBD2. The CDR3 length is 16 residues. Germline trimming cut 5 bases from V and 10 bases from J; bases unmatched to any gene: 13. Germline lookup yields CDR1 SEHNR and CDR2 FQNEAQ (reference sequence).

The V gene is TRBV11-3, the J gene TRBJ2-5; tentative D call: TRBD2 (5 bases). The CDR3 sequence is 13 residues long. The V and J ends lost 6 bases and 1 base respectively, with 9 bases between them. Looked up from germline, CDR1 is SGHNT and CDR2 is YENEEA. CDR3 nucleotide sequence: TGTGCCAGCAGTTCGCTAGCCCAAGAGACCCAGTACTTC. It translates to CASSSLAQETQYF.

The chain employs TRBV30 and TRBJ2-3; 14 bases map to TRBD2. With 5 bases clipped from V and 2 bases from J, the junction kept 6 bases outside the gene matches. From germline, CDR1 is GTSNPN and CDR2 SVGIG (reference sequence). The CDR3 spans 16 residues. The CDR3 DNA is TGTGCCTGGGAGGGACTAGCGGGAGTACACACAGATACGCAGTATTTT. Translating gives CAWEGLAGVHTDTQYF.

V usage is TRBV5-1 and J usage is TRBJ2-5, with D possibly TRBD2 on 6 matching bases. This CDR3 contains 15 residues. The germline V and J ends were trimmed by 4 bases and 6 bases, with 19 bases remaining between them. Germline CDR1 is SGHRS and CDR2 is YFSETQ. The chain's CDR3 is CASSTFNAGSQTQYF. The CDR3 DNA is TGCGCCAGCAGCACCTTTAATGCGGGGAGCCAGACCCAGTACTTC.

V and J are TRBV5-8 and TRBJ2-6, with D maybe TRBD1 (6 bases). The CDR3 is made up of 17 amino acids. In germline, CDR1 is SGHTS, CDR2 YDEGEE. The V end lost 4 bases, the J end lost 1 base, and 15 bases lay between the germline ends. CDR3 residues: CASSPGHAISGANVLTF. The CDR3 nucleotides are TGTGCCAGCAGCCCGGGACACGCGATTTCTGGGGCCAACGTCCTGACTTTC.

This sequence joins TRBV28 and TRBJ2-2; 10 positions agree with TRBD1. J gave up 3 bases and V 5 bases, and 6 bases lay outside the gene matches. Germline values: CDR1 MDHEN, CDR2 SYDVKM. This CDR3 is built from 16 residues. In DNA, the CDR3 is TGTGCCAGCAGTCAACCTGGACAGGGGGACACCGGGGAGCTGTTTTTT. Protein: CASSQPGQGDTGELFF.

This clone occurred a few times. The J gene is TRBJ2-6, the V gene TRBV9; 8 nucleotides agree with TRBD1. The CDR3 length is 19 residues. After removal of 2 bases from V and 0 bases from J, the junction contained 10 bases not matched to a gene. Germline-derived CDR1 and CDR2 are SGDLS and YYNGEE. This CDR3 reads CASSVAGQVGSSGANVLTF. CDR3 in DNA: TGTGCCAGCAGCGTCGCGGGACAGGTCGGTAGCTCTGGGGCCAACGTCCTGACTTTC.

This chain uses TRBV4-2 with TRBJ2-1, with TRBD2 matching over 11 bases. The CDR3 totals 16 residues. Germline CDR1 and CDR2: LGHNA and YNFKEQ. V lost 4 bases and J lost 5; bases outside the gene matches: 7. The CDR3 protein is CASSRLLAGEDNEQFF. CDR3 in DNA: TGTGCCAGCAGCCGTTTACTAGCGGGAGAAGACAATGAGCAGTTCTTC.

The rearrangement links TRBV20-1 to TRBJ2-1; D ambiguous. This CDR3 is 18 amino acids long. Germline V lookup: CDR1 DFQATT, CDR2 SNEGSKA (reference sequence). V dropped 3 bases and J dropped 0 bases, with 21 bases sitting between them. The DNA for the CDR3 is TGCAGTGCTAGTTTCGCCATCAAAACGAGAAACTCCTACAATGAGCAGTTCTTC. It is translated as CSASFAIKTRNSYNEQFF.

CDR3 nucleotides: TGTGCCTGGAGTCGGGGGAACTATGGCTACACCTTC. Its translation is CAWSRGNYGYTF. The rearrangement joins TRBV30 to TRBJ1-2; tentatively, D is TRBD1 (5 bases). The V end was cut by 2 bases, the J end by 2 bases, with 6 bases between. The CDR3 totals 12 residues. CDR1 GTSNPN and CDR2 SVGIG come from the germline V gene (reference sequence). Full variable domain (outside the CDR3, taken from reference TRBV30 and TRBJ1-2): SQTIHQWPATLVQPVGSPLSLECTVEGTSNPNLYWYRQAAGRGLQLLFYSVGIGQISSEVPQNLSASRPQDRQFILSSKKLLLSDSGFYLCAWSRGNYGYTFGSGTRLTVV.

This clone was observed many times. The genes are TRBV18 and TRBJ2-6, with D possibly matching TRBD1 (6 bases). V gave up 4 bases and J gave up 0 bases, with 10 bases separating them. Germline V gene lookup returns CDR1 KGHSH and CDR2 LQKENI. This CDR3 region has 16 residues. The CDR3 protein is CASSQQGSSGANVLTF. In DNA, the CDR3 is TGTGCCAGCTCACAGCAGGGGAGCTCTGGGGCCAACGTCCTGACTTTC.